Listed below are T cell receptor beta chains from one sample, sequenced in a study of shared clonotypes between healthy human individuals. Clones were read by immunoSEQ multiplex PCR, and TCRdb kept only the in-frame ones, dropping some. The table records some 2,100,000 clones, around 95% of them present only once. The sequencing input was naive CD4+ T cells sorted from blood. These receptors were obtained from a man younger than 35 in good health. The CDR3 runs from the conserved cysteine through the conserved F or W. A D gene is named only where the DNA matches it firmly. The size of a clone is reported for some rows only, either as once, few or many, or as a class for expanded clones.

clone_size: -
d_call: -
j_call: TRBJ1-2
v_call: TRBV18
cdr3_nt: TGTGCCAGCTCACCCTCGACAGGAGACTATGGCTACACCTTC
cdr3_aa: CASSPSTGDYGYTF

clone_size: once
d_call: TRBD2
j_call: TRBJ2-3
v_call: TRBV30
cdr3_nt: TGTGCCTGGAGTAGGGGACTAGCGGGGGTAAGCACAGATACGCAGTATTTT
cdr3_aa: CAWSRGLAGVSTDTQYF

clone_size: -
d_call: TRBD1
j_call: TRBJ2-7
v_call: TRBV5-6
cdr3_nt: TGTGCCAGCAGGGGACGGGGACAGTCCTACGAGCAGTACTTC
cdr3_aa: CASRGRGQSYEQYF

clone_size: -
d_call: TRBD1
j_call: TRBJ2-3
v_call: TRBV11-3
cdr3_nt: TGTGCCAGCAGCTTAGGGACAGGGGGCCCAAGCACAGATACGCAGTATTTT
cdr3_aa: CASSLGTGGPSTDTQYF

clone_size: -
d_call: -
j_call: TRBJ2-1
v_call: TRBV21-1
cdr3_nt: TGTGCCAGCAGCAAAGCGCAAGAACTAGCGGGAGCGGATGAGCAGTTCTTC
cdr3_aa: CASSKAQELAGADEQFF

clone_size: -
d_call: TRBD1
j_call: TRBJ2-7
v_call: TRBV4-1
cdr3_nt: TGCGCCAGCAGCCCCACCAGGGGGCCAATCTACGAGCAGTACTTC
cdr3_aa: CASSPTRGPIYEQYF

clone_size: once
d_call: -
j_call: TRBJ1-1
v_call: TRBV19
cdr3_nt: TGTGCCAGTAGTATAGGGGGCTACAGGTCCACTGAAGCTTTCTTT
cdr3_aa: CASSIGGYRSTEAFF

clone_size: -
d_call: TRBD1
j_call: TRBJ1-3
v_call: TRBV30
cdr3_nt: TGTGCCTGGACCCCGACAGGGGGGTTCTCTGGAAACACCATATATTTT
cdr3_aa: CAWTPTGGFSGNTIYF

clone_size: -
d_call: TRBD1
j_call: TRBJ2-7
v_call: TRBV29-1
cdr3_nt: TGCAGCGTAGTGACAGGGGGCTCGTCCGAGCAGTACTTC
cdr3_aa: CSVVTGGSSEQYF

clone_size: -
d_call: -
j_call: TRBJ2-3
v_call: TRBV19
cdr3_nt: TGTGCCAGTAAAAGACTAGACACAGATACGCAGTATTTT
cdr3_aa: CASKRLDTDTQYF

clone_size: -
d_call: -
j_call: TRBJ1-2
v_call: TRBV5-1
cdr3_nt: TGCGCCAGCAGCGCCGGACAAGTCTATGGCTACACCTTC
cdr3_aa: CASSAGQVYGYTF

clone_size: -
d_call: TRBD1
j_call: TRBJ1-1
v_call: TRBV19
cdr3_nt: TGTGCCAGTAGTGACAGGGCCACTGAAGCTTTCTTT
cdr3_aa: CASSDRATEAFF

clone_size: -
d_call: -
j_call: TRBJ2-7
v_call: TRBV19
cdr3_nt: TGTGCCACCGTAGGACCCGGGTCCTACGAGCAGTACTTC
cdr3_aa: CATVGPGSYEQYF

clone_size: -
d_call: TRBD1
j_call: TRBJ2-7
v_call: TRBV5-4
cdr3_nt: TGTGCCAGCAGCTCCGGGGACAGTTTCATCTCCTACGAGCAGTACTTC
cdr3_aa: CASSSGDSFISYEQYF